A single sample gave rise to the 11 T cell receptor beta chains below, sequenced in a study of T cell repertoires in cytomegalovirus infection. Their antigens remain unidentified. Via MiXCR, TCRdb re-called the reads, giving one row per CDR3 protein. The profile shows some 940,000 distinct CDR3 sequences, less than 40% of them singletons. The source material was cultured CD8+ T cells from PBMCs, sampled from culture after CMV antigen stimulation. The receptors originated from a human donor in good health (CMV status not recorded). Some clones in this sample may be carry-over from other donors' samples.

In the case of this clonotype: At one boundary the junction diverges from the germline segment, which might be a read error. V usage is TRBV2 and J usage is TRBJ1-5; D is unresolved. Germline CDR1 is SNHLY and CDR2 is FYNNEI. The CDR3 consists of 15 residues. The CDR3 loop is CASKTGSYSNQTQHF. CDR3 nucleotide sequence: TGTGCCAGCAAGACCGGGTCTTATAGCAATCAGACCCAGCATTTT.

A note on this clonotype: Compared with germline, one end of the junction differs, possibly owing to a read error. For the CDR3, the DNA is TGTGCCAGCAGTTTACAGGGGATGGGCAATCGGCCCCAGCATTTT. Its protein product is CASSLQGMGNRPQHF. The chain is built from TRBV12-3 or TRBV12-4 and TRBJ1-5; weak D call: TRBD1 (6 bases). This CDR3 contains 15 residues.

The V call is TRBV27, the J call TRBJ2-3; D gene ambiguous. V shed 8 bases and J shed 0 bases, with 12 bases lying between them. Germline CDR1 and CDR2: MNHEY and SMNVEV (reference sequence). The CDR3 has 14 amino acids. The CDR3 DNA reads TGTGCCAGCGGATGGGCCGCTAGCACAGATACGCAGTATTTT. This encodes CASGWAASTDTQYF.

The CDR3: CASSYSRETSYEQYV. CDR3 in DNA: TGTGCCAGCAGTTACTCGAGAGAGACCTCCTACGAGCAGTACGTC. V and J are TRBV6-2 or TRBV6-3 and TRBJ2-7, with no clear D. There are 15 residues in the CDR3. Germline lookup yields CDR1 MNHEY and CDR2 SVGEGT. Trimming cost V 0 bases and J 0 bases, with 9 bases left between them.

Concerning this clonotype: A clone one base away is much larger, so this may be a read error. V gene TRBV11-1 combines with J gene TRBJ1-4; D call uncertain. The germline V gene has CDR1 SGHAT and CDR2 FQDESV (reference sequence). The CDR3 totals 14 residues. CDR3 amino acids: CVSSLGEGSEKLFF. DNA of the CDR3: TGTGTCAGCAGCCTTGGAGAGGGCAGTGAAAAACTGTTTTTT.

V is TRBV5-1 and J is TRBJ1-1; no clear D gene. The CDR3 contains 16 residues. Trimming stripped 0 bases from V and 0 bases from J, with 12 bases between. Germline V gives CDR1 SGHRS, CDR2 YFSETQ. As DNA, the CDR3 is TGCGCCAGCAGCTTGGGACATGAACTCATGAACACTGAAGCTTTCTTT. Translation: CASSLGHELMNTEAFF.

This clonotype occurred a few times. The chain combines TRBV2 with TRBJ1-2, with a possible D match to TRBD1 (5 bases). The germline CDR1 and CDR2 sequences are SNHLY and FYNNEI. V gave up 10 bases and J gave up 4 bases, with 13 bases separating them. The CDR3 is 12 residues long. The CDR3 region has the DNA TGTGCCACCCCCGGGGGGGGCTATGGCTACACCTTC. This sequence encodes CATPGGGYGYTF. Based on the CDR3 plus reference TRBV2 and TRBJ1-2, the full variable domain is EPEVTQTPSHQVTQMGQEVILRCVPISNHLYFYWYRQILGQKVEFLVSFYNNEISEKSEIFDDQFSVERPDGSNFTLKIRSTKLEDSAMYFCATPGGGYGYTFGSGTRLTVV.

The sample holds a few counts of this clonotype. V and J are TRBV7-9 and TRBJ2-7; TRBD1 might be the D (6 bases). The CDR3 contains 14 residues. Trimming cost V 4 bases and J 5 bases, with 15 bases left between them. CDR1 and CDR2 from the germline V gene are SEHNR and FQNEAQ (reference sequence). CDR3 sequence reads: CASSSSTGKNEQYV. In DNA form, the CDR3 reads TGTGCCAGCAGCTCGTCAACAGGGAAGAACGAGCAGTACGTC.

This clonotype was found a few times. This chain joins TRBV11-2 and TRBJ2-1; 10 nucleotides match TRBD2. This CDR3 contains 15 residues. Germline assignment: CDR1 SGHAT and CDR2 FQNNGV. Trimming removed 5 bases from V and 8 bases from J; junction bases left unmatched: 9. The CDR3 loop is CASSTRTSGVYEQFF. CDR3 DNA: TGTGCCAGCAGCACACGGACTAGCGGTGTTTATGAGCAGTTCTTC.

This clonotype was counted between two and nine times. The chain is built from TRBV19 and TRBJ2-7, with D perhaps TRBD2 (5 bases). The CDR3 contains 13 residues. Germline CDR1 reads LNHDA; CDR2 reads SQIVND (reference sequence). The V and J ends lost 6 bases and 5 bases respectively, with 14 bases between them. CDR3 DNA: TGTGCCAGTAGAATGACGGGGATCGACGAGCAGTACTTC. It codes for CASRMTGIDEQYF.

The J gene is TRBJ1-1, the V gene TRBV12-5; TRBD1 is a possible D gene (5 bases). The CDR3 loop spans 17 amino acids. The V gene lost 4 bases and the J gene lost 5 bases, with 23 bases spanning the gap. The V gene's germline CDR1 is LGHNT and CDR2 FRNRAP. The CDR3 spells CASGYGTEKGLRTEAFF. The CDR3 bases are TGTGCTAGTGGTTATGGTACGGAGAAGGGGCTTAGAACTGAAGCTTTCTTT.